These T cell receptor beta chains were read from a single sample in a study of STAT3 mutations in large granular lymphocyte leukemia. TCRdb's table, derived via immunoSEQ multiplex PCR, lists solely in-frame clones and lacks some. The sample records about 2,100 clones, 22% being singletons. Sequenced sample: peripheral blood mononuclear cells. The receptors were gathered from a man aged 55 to 70 with T-cell large granular lymphocyte leukemia. Some clones in this sample may be carry-over from other donors' samples. Each CDR3 is given with its conserved first and last residue. A D gene is named only where the DNA matches it firmly. Expanded clones get a size class; other rows say once, few or many, or leave the size out.

V,size,D,J,DNA,CDR3
TRBV20-1,few,NA,TRBJ1-1,TGCAGTGCTAGTAGGGACACTGAAGCTTTCTTT,CSASRDTEAFF
TRBV15,NA,NA,TRBJ1-5,TGTGCCACCAGTAACCGGGTCACCGGTCGGCCCCAGCATTTT,CATSNRVTGRPQHF
TRBV5-1,few,NA,TRBJ1-1,TGCGCCAGCAGCTCTCAGGCGGGAGGTTATGAAGCTTTCTTT,CASSSQAGGYEAFF
TRBV30,few,NA,TRBJ1-2,TGTGCCTGGAGTAAGGCGTCCTATGGCTACACCTTC,CAWSKASYGYTF
TRBV14,NA,NA,TRBJ1-6,TGTGCCAGCAGCAACCGGGGCTATAATTCACCCCTCCACTTT,CASSNRGYNSPLHF
TRBV4-3,NA,NA,TRBJ1-3,TGCGCCAGCAGCCAAGACACCCACTCTGGAAACACCATATATTTT,CASSQDTHSGNTIYF
TRBV29-1,few,NA,TRBJ2-1,TGCAGCCAGACTAGAGACGTTGAGCAGTTCTTC,CSQTRDVEQFF
TRBV15,few,NA,TRBJ1-1,TGTGCCACCAGCGGACGAACGGGGAACACTGAAGCTTTCTTT,CATSGRTGNTEAFF
TRBV30,few,NA,TRBJ1-1,TGTGCCTCGATTGCACGGAACACTGAAGCTTTCTTT,CASIARNTEAFF
TRBV4-1,NA,NA,TRBJ1-1,TGCGCCAGCAGCCCAGGGCCAGGAAACGAAGCTTTCTTT,CASSPGPGNEAFF
TRBV18,few,NA,TRBJ1-2,TGTGCCAGCTCACTCGGACGAGAGCGCTACACCTTC,CASSLGRERYTF
TRBV7-3,few,NA,TRBJ2-1,TGTGCCAGCAGCGAAGTGGGGGGAATTGGTGAGCAGTTCTTC,CASSEVGGIGEQFF
TRBV18,NA,NA,TRBJ2-3,TGTGCCAGCTCACCGGGGCCAGCCCCAGATACGCAGTATTTT,CASSPGPAPDTQYF
TRBV12-5,few,NA,TRBJ1-1,TGTGCTAGTGGTTTGGAGGAGTGGGCTTTCTTT,CASGLEEWAFF
TRBV30,NA,NA,TRBJ2-1,TGTGCCTGGAGTGGAACCGGTTCCTACAATGAGCAGTTCTTC,CAWSGTGSYNEQFF
TRBV7-8,NA,NA,TRBJ2-2,TGTGCCAGCAGCTTAATCGGGGAGCTGTTTTTT,CASSLIGELFF
TRBV5-6,few,NA,TRBJ1-2,TGTGCCAGCAGCCTCGAGTCAGGCGTTTATGGCTACACCTTC,CASSLESGVYGYTF
TRBV2,NA,NA,TRBJ2-5,TGTGCCAGCAGGGCGGAGACCCAGTACTTC,CASRAETQYF
TRBV5-1,NA,NA,TRBJ2-1,TGCGCCAGCAGCTTGGCCGGGGAGCAGTTCTTC,CASSLAGEQFF
TRBV27,NA,NA,TRBJ1-6,TGTGCCAGCAGTTCCCCACAGAGCAGTCTCCACTTT,CASSSPQSSLHF